This entry describes one T cell receptor (beta chain). Its binding antigen is unknown. Within one base of it there is no much larger clone, and no base qualities were kept. CDR1 and CDR2 were assigned from the germline V gene as MNHEY and SVGAGI. V and J lose 2 bases and 3 bases, and a span of 10 bases separates them. The CDR3 holds 14 amino acids from the cysteine to the phenylalanine. The sequence is cut down to CDR3 DNA, 42 bases in frame from base 1. The sample originates from a study of graft-versus-host responses after intestinal transplantation (dated by TCRdb to about 2021). Some background on the complete study: Multivisceral, liver-intestinal, or isolated intestinal transplants were received by the recipients. Donor T cell macrochimerism was defined as a peak of at least 4% donor T cells among recipient peripheral blood mononuclear cells. Rather than going through the commercial service, samples from three later patients were sequenced in-house on an Illumina MiSeq and processed with MiXCR. To identify alloreactive clones, pre-transplant mixed lymphocyte reaction products were sequenced and compared with unstimulated pre-transplant donor and recipient T cells. Every recipient was given anti-thymocyte globulin induction, then maintenance tacrolimus and steroids for roughly 3 years. After intestinal transplantation, graft-versus-host and host-versus-graft alloreactive T cell clones in the graft, circulation and bone marrow were tracked using bulk TCR-beta CDR3 sequencing. The cohort enrolled about two dozen intestinal transplant recipients, one of whom was a retransplant, and a few patients without pretransplant specimens were excluded.

The study at large found these results: GvH clones were found in recipient bone marrow, and some of the GvH clones appeared earlier in ileal mucosa or blood, which is consistent with an intestinal mucosal origin. High GvH to HvG T cell clonal ratios were observed in the allografts of patients with donor T cell macrochimerism. Conclusions were limited by the relatively low number and heterogeneity of intestinal transplant patients. Peak levels of circulating GvH clones were associated with declines in HvG clones early after transplant.

The library relied on the immunoSEQ multiplex PCR assay. For most patients, genomic DNA was isolated with the Qiagen DNeasy Blood and Tissue Kit and sent frozen to Adaptive Biotechnologies for TCR sequencing. For most patients, high-throughput TCR-beta CDR3 sequencing of genomic DNA was performed by Adaptive Biotechnologies. Turning to the authors' computational methods: Adaptive's ImmunoSEQ software supplied the TCR sequencing data for more than 15 patients, while MiXCR and VDJtools were used to process three other patients. To correct CD4 versus CD8 sorting errors, sequences present in both subsets at a frequency ratio below 5:1 were removed. CDR3 nucleotide sequences shared by donor and recipient were removed because the origin of these sequences could not be assigned. To count as alloreactive, a clone needed at least 2-fold expansion over unstimulated cells and a minimum CFSE-low frequency of 0.002% (template counts) or 0.001% (read counts). Clones detected in sequenced pre-transplant spleen, lymph node, or MLR CFSE-low populations of the donor or recipient were defined as mappable. The cumulative frequency of alloreactive clones was calculated as a percentage of all sequences, weighted by copy number. TCRdb obtained this table from immuneACCESS and retained in-frame rearrangements with V and J assigned. These tables miss some clones; where compared with another copy, unresolved V genes account for less than half of the shortfall, and the remainder is unexplained. V and J calls and clone size are those listed in that table; D and trimming were worked out from the DNA. The sample records 95,000 to 130,000 clones, 90% of which are singletons. Of the sample, about 0.18% is held by the ten largest clones.

The label giving this sample's time point can be read as: cells obtained before transplantation from donor or recipient. CD3+CD4+ and CD3+CD8+ populations were FACS-sorted from unstimulated pre-transplant donor and recipient cells taken from spleen or lymph nodes. Recombination connected TRBV6-5 to TRBJ1-1; no confident D gene assignment can be made. This TCR was recovered from a human donor who received an intestinal transplant. Here the sequenced sample was unstimulated CD4+ T cells sorted from spleen or lymph node cells, taken before intestinal transplant. The bases read TGTGCCAGCAGTTACGCCCCGAGGGACACTGAAGCTTTCTTT. The resulting protein is CASSYAPRDTEAFF.